This passage covers 16 T cell receptor beta chains from one sample sequenced in a study of early T cells in non-severe SARS-CoV-2 infection. TCRdb analysed the 5' RACE reads with MiXCR anew, one entry per CDR3 protein. The table lists 50,000 to 75,000 distinct CDR3 sequences, more than 10% of them singletons. The material sequenced was whole blood, taken at baseline. These receptors were obtained from an adult who was a healthcare worker with PCR-confirmed SARS-CoV-2 infection or an uninfected control (not recorded which). The donor label of this sample is uncertain.

The sample holds a few counts of this clonotype. V and J are TRBV20-1 and TRBJ2-1, with 10 bases matching TRBD2. Germline trimming cut 6 bases from V and 0 bases from J; bases unmatched to any gene: 5. Germline V gene lookup returns CDR1 DFQATT and CDR2 SNEGSKA (reference sequence). The CDR3 extends over 15 amino acids. The CDR3 protein is CSAPSGGSSYNEQFF. The CDR3 DNA follows: TGCAGTGCCCCTAGCGGGGGCAGCTCCTACAATGAGCAGTTCTTC.

The rearrangement links TRBV19 to TRBJ1-2; tentative D call: TRBD1 (6 bases). Germline CDR1 LNHDA, CDR2 SQIVND (reference sequence). This CDR3 spans 13 amino acids. Deletions cut 8 bases from V and 7 bases from J, with 17 bases between. The CDR3 DNA is TGTGCCAGTTCGCCAGGGGAGCCTAGTGGCTACACCTTC. It is translated as CASSPGEPSGYTF.

This chain joins TRBV4-1 and TRBJ2-5, with D hard to call. V lost 2 bases and J lost 5, with 21 bases in between. The CDR3 has 17 residues. Germline-derived CDR1 and CDR2 are MGHRA and YSYEKL. The CDR3 DNA sequence: TGCGCCAGCAGCCAAACGGCCCCACAACAAATCCTGGAGACCCAGTACTTC. Translation: CASSQTAPQQILETQYF.

DNA of the CDR3: TGTGCCAGCAGCTTCGACAGGGAACAGCCCCAGCATTTT. Its translation is CASSFDREQPQHF. The V and J genes are TRBV7-8 and TRBJ1-5; TRBD1 agrees at 7 bases. CDR3 size: 13 residues. Germline CDR1 is SGHVS and CDR2 is FQNEAQ. Trimming removed 3 bases from V and 7 bases from J; junction bases left unmatched: 3. The complete variable domain, with remaining parts taken from reference TRBV7-8 and TRBJ1-5, reads GAGVSQSPRYKVAKRGQDVALRCDPISGHVSLFWYQQALGQGPEFLTYFQNEAQLDKSGLPSDRFFAERPEGSVSTLKIQRTQQEDSAVYLCASSFDREQPQHFGDGTRLSIL.

The chain uses TRBV10-3 and TRBJ2-5; TRBD2 matches at 9 bases. The CDR3 sequence is 16 residues long. CDR1 and CDR2 from the germline V gene are ENHRY and SYGVKD. V was pared by 2 bases and J by 4 bases, with 8 bases of the junction left unmatched. CDR3 loop: CAISEDPGLATETQYF. CDR3 DNA sequence: TGTGCCATCAGTGAGGACCCGGGACTAGCTACAGAGACCCAGTACTTC.

This clonotype has ten or more counts. The rearrangement links TRBV5-6 to TRBJ1-2; D might be TRBD1 (5 bases). Trimming took 5 bases from V and 0 from J, leaving 11 bases between them. Germline V gene lookup returns CDR1 SGHDT and CDR2 YYEEEE. The CDR3 is 14 residues long. Here the CDR3 reads CASSNRRSNYGYTF. The CDR3 DNA reads TGTGCCAGCAGTAACAGGCGATCTAACTATGGCTACACCTTC.

The chain couples TRBV2 to TRBJ2-1; TRBD2 is a possible D gene (5 bases). Trimming shortened V by 6 bases and J by 4 bases, and 13 bases separated the two germline ends. From germline, CDR1 is SNHLY and CDR2 FYNNEI. The length of the CDR3 is 14 residues. Written as DNA, the CDR3 is TGTGCCAGCAGGTCGAGCGGAGCTTACAATGAGCAGTTCTTC. It translates to CASRSSGAYNEQFF. The full variable domain, completed using reference TRBV2 and TRBJ2-1, is EPEVTQTPSHQVTQMGQEVILRCVPISNHLYFYWYRQILGQKVEFLVSFYNNEISEKSEIFDDQFSVERPDGSNFTLKIRSTKLEDSAMYFCASRSSGAYNEQFFGPGTRLTVL.

The CDR3 DNA follows: TGCGCCAGCAGTTCGAGTGCAACTAATGAAAAACTGTTTTTT. As protein: CASSSSATNEKLFF. The genes are TRBV5-1 and TRBJ1-4; D remains unclear. The germline V and J ends were trimmed by 5 bases and 0 bases, with 8 bases remaining between them. The CDR3 contains 14 residues. CDR1 is SGHRS, CDR2 YFSETQ, per germline.

The chain links TRBV5-1 to TRBJ2-3, with TRBD2 matching over 8 bases. Germline V gene data show CDR1 as SGHRS and CDR2 as YFSETQ. The J segment lost 6 bases and the V segment lost 3 bases, leaving 9 bases of the junction unmatched. The CDR3 length is 15 residues. The DNA of the CDR3 is TGCGCCAGCAGCTATACTAGCGGCCAGGGCGATACGCAGTATTTT. Translating gives CASSYTSGQGDTQYF. The variable domain in full, completed from reference TRBV5-1 and TRBJ2-3, reads KAGVTQTPRYLIKTRGQQVTLSCSPISGHRSVSWYQQTPGQGLQFLFEYFSETQRNKGNFPGRFSGRQFSNSRSEMNVSTLELGDSALYLCASSYTSGQGDTQYFGPGTRLTVL.

This clonotype was seen a few times. V and J are TRBV5-1 and TRBJ2-2, with TRBD1 matching 7 bases. V trimming: 4 bases; J trimming: 2 bases; junction bases outside the gene matches: 5. Germline assignment: CDR1 SGHRS and CDR2 YFSETQ. The CDR3 has 15 amino acids. The CDR3 DNA is TGCGCCAGCAGCAGGGGACAGACAAACACCGGGGAGCTGTTTTTT. Its protein product is CASSRGQTNTGELFF.

This clonotype has just a few counts. The J gene is TRBJ2-7, the V gene TRBV10-2, with TRBD1 matching 7 bases. Germline values: CDR1 WSHSY, CDR2 SAAADI. CDR3 length: 14 residues. V shed 3 bases, J shed 3 bases, and the junction held 5 bases outside the gene matches. In DNA, the CDR3 is TGCGCCAGCAGTGACCCGGGACAGAGCTACGAGCAGTACGTC. The encoded protein is CASSDPGQSYEQYV.

The CDR3 nucleotides read TGTGCCAGCTTCGGATCCTATGGCTACACCTTC. It codes for CASFGSYGYTF. The chain uses TRBV28 and TRBJ1-2; D gene uncertain. V lost 8 bases and J 4 bases, leaving 8 bases between the germline ends. This CDR3 has 11 residues. The germline V gene encodes CDR1 MDHEN and CDR2 SYDVKM.

The V gene is TRBV7-6, the J gene TRBJ2-3, with D tentatively TRBD1 (5 bases). Trimming removed 5 bases at V and 3 bases at J, with 18 bases between. The CDR3 is 16 residues long. Germline assignment: CDR1 SGHVS and CDR2 FNYEAQ. CDR3 sequence: CASSHHRGEATDTQYF. The CDR3 nucleotides read TGTGCCAGCAGCCACCATAGGGGCGAAGCGACAGATACGCAGTATTTT.

This chain uses TRBV21-1 with TRBJ2-2; the DNA was not used to check the table's D call, TRBD1. TRBV21-1 has pseudogene status. This CDR3 comprises 16 residues. The CDR3 DNA follows: TGTGCCAGCAGCAAAGCGTCCGGTACAGATACCGGGGAGCTGTTTTTT. As protein: CASSKASGTDTGELFF.

This clonotype has a handful of counts. The chain joins TRBV20-1 to TRBJ1-2; D possibly corresponds to TRBD1 (6 bases). Trimming removed 6 bases at V and 4 bases at J, with 18 bases between. The CDR3 has 14 amino acids. Germline-derived CDR1 and CDR2 are DFQATT and SNEGSKA (reference sequence). The CDR3 reads CSATTPQGGYGYTF. As DNA, the CDR3 is TGCAGTGCCACCACTCCACAGGGAGGCTATGGCTACACCTTC.

V is TRBV7-3 and J is TRBJ2-2; 8 nucleotides match TRBD1. The CDR3 sequence is 16 residues long. The junction had 11 bases not matched to a gene; V was cut back by 4 bases and J by 7 bases. Germline V gives CDR1 SGHTA, CDR2 FQGTGA. CDR3 amino acids: CASSSTGQVQGGELFF. For the CDR3, the DNA is TGTGCCAGCAGCTCAACGGGACAGGTTCAGGGCGGGGAGCTGTTTTTT.